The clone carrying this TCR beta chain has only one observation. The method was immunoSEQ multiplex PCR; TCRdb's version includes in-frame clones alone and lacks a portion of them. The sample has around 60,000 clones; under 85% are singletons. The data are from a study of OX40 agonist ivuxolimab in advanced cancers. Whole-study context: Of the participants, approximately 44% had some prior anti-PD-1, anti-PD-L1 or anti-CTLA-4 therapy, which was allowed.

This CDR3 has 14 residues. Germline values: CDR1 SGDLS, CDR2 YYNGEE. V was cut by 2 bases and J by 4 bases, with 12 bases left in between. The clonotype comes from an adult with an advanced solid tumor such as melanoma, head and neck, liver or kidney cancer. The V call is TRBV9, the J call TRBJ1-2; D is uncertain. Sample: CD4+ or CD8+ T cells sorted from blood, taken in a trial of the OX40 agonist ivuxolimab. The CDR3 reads CASSVKEGTYGYTF. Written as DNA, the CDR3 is TGTGCCAGCAGCGTCAAAGAGGGAACCTATGGCTACACCTTC.